The sequence of this T cell receptor beta chain was determined in a study of immune aging and cytomegalovirus after organ transplant (dated by TCRdb to the early 2020s). For the wider study: Every transplant recipient was given three-drug immunosuppression consisting of prednisone, tacrolimus, and mycophenolate. Paper-wide results and their limitations: Because CD57 was not measured in the sequencing data, a conservative gene-based aging definition was used instead. Following viremia, aged-phenotype cells rose post-transplant in clones of any size, with the rise occurring earlier in large clones (days 200-264) than in small clones. Large clones contained a bigger proportion of TEMRA cells, and over time the seven largest clones (approximately 1,900 cells) picked up aged and TEMRA cells and lost TCM cells.

To prepare the library, single-cell sequencing was applied. The sequencer listed for this sample is Illumina NovaSeq 6000. For cell capture and library preparation, the team used the BD Rhapsody Targeted mRNA and AbSeq Reagent Kit in a microwell format. The libraries included TCR, sample tags, AbSeq, and targeted mRNA from the Human T-Cell Expression Panel, along with custom TOX and TOX2 primers. Sequencing of the libraries was done on an Illumina NovaSeq. The original pipeline was this. The analysis covered 10468 cells in total, of which fewer than 8,500 were CD8 T cells and approximately 4,500 were CD8 T cells with an identifiable TCR CDR3. Raw data were processed with the BD Rhapsody Targeted Analysis Pipeline with V(D)J processing on the Seven Bridges Genomics platform. Quality control, Sample Tag demultiplexing with Lex-BDSMK, clone identification with VDJ Explorer, and Seurat clustering were all done in SeqGeq 1.6.0. A clone was considered non-expanded if it made up <1% of CD8 T cells, and considered a clonal expansion if it made up >2.5% of the sample. TCRdb trimmed public reads at Q25 via fastp, called clones via MiXCR and kept in-frame beta chains. Rows are unified per CDR3 protein, each entry keeping the most common DNA and genes. The V and J calls were determined by TCRdb, not by the authors. Present in this sample are approximately 22,000 distinct CDR3 sequences, roughly 36% of which were seen just once. 25% of the sample is in the top ten clones.

The CDR3 sequence holds 14 residues, the cysteine and phenylalanine included. Only the CDR3 DNA is retained, 42 bases long and in frame from the first base. For CDR1 and CDR2, the germline V gene (reference sequence) lists PRHDT and FYEKMQ. From V the trimming removes 5 bases and from J it removes 6 bases, while the gene matches leave 7 bases of the junction unaccounted for. Within its sample, this clonotype is medium-sized (0.01 to 0.1%). What this receptor recognizes is not known. The sample holds no much larger clone one base away, and base qualities are not on file. This specimen's time point label, interpreted: five sample-tagged time points from pre-transplant (day -1) to day 368 post-transplant, pooled. After thawing, PBMC were stimulated with a CMV IE-1 overlapping peptide library for eleven to twelve hours, with no transport inhibitors added. After thawing, cells rested overnight before stimulation in R10 medium with CD28/CD49d costimulation. The IE-1 peptide library consisted of 15-amino-acid peptides overlapping by 11 amino acids. Samples from each time point were barcoded using BD Single-Cell Multiplexing Kit Sample Tags, then pooled and stained with sorting antibodies plus oligo-conjugated anti-CD45RA. A BD FACSAria III was used to sort CMV-responsive CD8+CD137+ and CD4+CD154+ T cells at 4-way purity. Blood was drawn into EDTA vacutainers and was processed by Ficoll gradient within 1-24 hours.

The sample in question was CMV peptide-activated CD4+ and CD8+ T cells sorted from blood, obtained at five time points, pooled. The sample's cell subset or site label is to be understood as: sorted CD8+CD137+ and CD4+CD154+ T cells after about 11 h CMV IE-1 peptide stimulation. The sequence derives from a female donor who had a heart transplant and CMV viremia. The chain uses TRBV13 and TRBJ2-5; 9 bases in the junction line up with TRBD1. CDR3 loop: CASSPGTGRKTQYF. The nucleotide sequence is TGTGCCAGCAGCCCCGGGACAGGGAGAAAGACCCAGTACTTC.